This paragraph covers one T cell receptor (beta chain) sequence. The data derive from a study of blood T cell repertoires in COVID-19. Assay used: immunoSEQ multiplex PCR; TCRdb lists only in-frame clones, some missing. Counted here are some 130,000 clones, 86% occurring once; the ten biggest clones make up 18%. V lost 1 base and J 3 bases, leaving 10 bases between the germline ends. The CDR3 has 14 residues. CDR1 LNHNV and CDR2 YYDKDF come from the germline V gene (reference sequence). The sequenced sample consisted of peripheral blood. The origin of this receptor is a woman between 45 and 65 years old who had recovered from COVID-19. The chain couples TRBV15 to TRBJ2-7, with D hard to call. The CDR3 spells CATSRGVPSYEQYF. The CDR3 nucleotides read TGTGCCACCAGCAGAGGCGTGCCGAGCTACGAGCAGTACTTC.